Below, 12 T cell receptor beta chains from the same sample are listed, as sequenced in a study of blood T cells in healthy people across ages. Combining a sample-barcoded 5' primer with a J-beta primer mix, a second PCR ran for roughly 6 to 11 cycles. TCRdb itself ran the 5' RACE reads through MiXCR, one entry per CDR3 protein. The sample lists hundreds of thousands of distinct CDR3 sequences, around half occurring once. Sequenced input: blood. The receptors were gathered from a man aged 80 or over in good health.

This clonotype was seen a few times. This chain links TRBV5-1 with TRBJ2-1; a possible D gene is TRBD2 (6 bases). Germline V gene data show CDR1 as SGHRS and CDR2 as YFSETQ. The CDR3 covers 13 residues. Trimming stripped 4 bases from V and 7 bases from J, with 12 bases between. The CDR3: CASSRERRNEQFF. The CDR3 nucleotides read TGCGCCAGCAGCCGGGAGCGGAGGAATGAGCAGTTCTTC.

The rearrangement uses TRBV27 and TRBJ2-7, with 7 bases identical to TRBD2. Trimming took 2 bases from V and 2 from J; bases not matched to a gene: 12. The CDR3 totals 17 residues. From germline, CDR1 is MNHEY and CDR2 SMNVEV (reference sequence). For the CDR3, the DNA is TGTGCCAGCAGTTTAGCTAGCGGAGTTAAGTGGGCCTACGAGCAGTACTTC. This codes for CASSLASGVKWAYEQYF.

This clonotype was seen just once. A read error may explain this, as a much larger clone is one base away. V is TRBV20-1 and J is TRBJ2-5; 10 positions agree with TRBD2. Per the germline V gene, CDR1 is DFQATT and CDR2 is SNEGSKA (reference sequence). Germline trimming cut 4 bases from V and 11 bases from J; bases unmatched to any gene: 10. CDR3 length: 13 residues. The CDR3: CSAILASGSGQYF. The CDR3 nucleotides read TGCAGTGCTATTTTGGCTAGCGGGAGTGGGCAGTACTTC.

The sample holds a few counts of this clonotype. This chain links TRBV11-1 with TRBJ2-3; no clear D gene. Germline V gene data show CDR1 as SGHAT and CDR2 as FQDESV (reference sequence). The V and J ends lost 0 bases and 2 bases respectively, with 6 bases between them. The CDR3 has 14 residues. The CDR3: CASSLARITDTQYF. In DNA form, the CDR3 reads TGTGCCAGCAGCTTAGCGCGTATCACAGATACGCAGTATTTT.

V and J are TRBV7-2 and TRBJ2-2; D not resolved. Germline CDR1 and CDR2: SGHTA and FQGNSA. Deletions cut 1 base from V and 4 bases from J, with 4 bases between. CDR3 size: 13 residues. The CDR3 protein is CTSSLDVTGELFF. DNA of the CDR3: TGTACCAGCAGCTTAGATGTCACCGGGGAGCTGTTTTTT.

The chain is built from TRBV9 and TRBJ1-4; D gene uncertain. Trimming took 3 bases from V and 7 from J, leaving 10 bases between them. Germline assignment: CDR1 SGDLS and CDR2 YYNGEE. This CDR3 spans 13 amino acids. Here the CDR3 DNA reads TGTGCCAGCAGCGGTCTGAGAGGTGAAAAACTGTTTTTT. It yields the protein CASSGLRGEKLFF.

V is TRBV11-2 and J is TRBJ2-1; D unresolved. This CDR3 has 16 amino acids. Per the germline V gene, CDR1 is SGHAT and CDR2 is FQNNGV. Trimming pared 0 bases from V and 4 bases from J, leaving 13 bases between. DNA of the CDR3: TGTGCCAGCAGCTTAGAGTCCCAGCCTACTTACAATGAGCAGTTCTTC. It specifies CASSLESQPTYNEQFF.

This CDR3 is CASSSRHLGGETQYF. CDR3 nucleotides: TGTGCCAGCAGCTCAAGGCATCTGGGAGGGGAGACCCAGTACTTC. The chain carries TRBV27 and TRBJ2-5, with 7 bases that match TRBD2. J gave up 5 bases and V 6 bases, and 12 bases lay outside the gene matches. The germline gives CDR1 MNHEY, CDR2 SMNVEV (reference sequence). There are 15 residues in the CDR3.

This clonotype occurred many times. CDR3 protein: CSASRDTQYF. The CDR3 nucleotides read TGCAGTGCTAGTAGAGATACGCAGTATTTT. V and J are TRBV20-1 and TRBJ2-3; D ambiguous. CDR1 is DFQATT and CDR2 is SNEGSKA in the germline V gene (reference sequence). The CDR3 totals 10 residues. Trimming took off 3 bases at V and 5 bases at J, with 3 bases between the two ends.

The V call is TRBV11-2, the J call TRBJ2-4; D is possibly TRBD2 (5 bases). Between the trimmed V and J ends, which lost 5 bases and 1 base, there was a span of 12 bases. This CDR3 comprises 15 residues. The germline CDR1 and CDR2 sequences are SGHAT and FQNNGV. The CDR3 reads CASSHRSGAKNIQYF. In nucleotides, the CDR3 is TGTGCCAGCAGCCATCGGAGCGGCGCCAAAAACATTCAGTACTTC.

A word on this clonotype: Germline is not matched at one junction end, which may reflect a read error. In DNA form, the CDR3 reads TGTGCCAGCAGTTTGGGGGGGAGCACAGATGCGCAGTATTTT. Amino acid sequence: CASSLGGSTDAQYF. The chain combines TRBV12-3 or TRBV12-4 with TRBJ2-3, with 7 bases lining up with TRBD2. The CDR3 has 14 amino acids.

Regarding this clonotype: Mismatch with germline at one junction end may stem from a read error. CDR3 in DNA: TGCAGTGCTAAGTCCTCTAGGACTAGCGGGAGGGCCGGGGGCAATAAGCAGTTCTTC. It encodes CSAKSSRTSGRAGGNKQFF. The genes are TRBV20-1 and TRBJ2-1; 15 bases align to TRBD2. This CDR3 has 19 residues. CDR1 and CDR2 (germline): DFQATT, SNEGSKA (reference sequence).